Presented here are 13 T cell receptor beta chains from one specimen sequenced in a study of cytomegalovirus exposure and HLA in healthy donors. The PCR had 60 Vbeta and 13 Jbeta primers. The data were produced by immunoSEQ multiplex PCR, yet TCRdb's version contains in-frame clones alone and is incomplete. The sample includes more than 20,000 clones, over 75% of them seen just once. The source material was PBMCs. All receptors derive from a man aged 60 to 69 in good health and CMV-seronegative.

The chain recombines TRBV6-1 with TRBJ2-5; 8 bases match TRBD2. The closer fit of TRBJ2-7 to the DNA end suggests the J call may be wrong. This CDR3 region has 14 residues. From germline, CDR1 is MNHNS and CDR2 SASEGT. The DNA for the CDR3 is TGTGCCGCCTATCCGGGGGGGGGCACCTACGAGCAGTACTTC. Encoded protein: CAAYPGGGTYEQYF.

V gene TRBV9 combines with J gene TRBJ1-2; D call uncertain. V was shortened by 7 bases and J by 5 bases, with 12 bases between the two germline ends. Germline V gene sequence: CDR1 SGDLS, CDR2 YYNGEE. This CDR3 has 12 amino acids. The CDR3 loop is CASSNGVYGYTF. CDR3 in DNA: TGTGCCAGCTCCAACGGGGTGTATGGCTACACCTTC.

The chain joins TRBV4-3 to TRBJ2-5; possible D gene TRBD1, 6 bases. The V end was cut by 0 bases, the J end by 5 bases, with 7 bases between. CDR1 and CDR2 (germline): LGHNA, YSLEER. The CDR3 length is 13 residues. The CDR3 loop is CASSQDRGETQYF. CDR3 sequence (DNA): TGCGCCAGCAGCCAAGATAGGGGGGAGACCCAGTACTTC.

As DNA, the CDR3 is TGCGCCAGCACCGCGGACAGGAGGAGGATCTATGGCTACACCTTC. Translating it yields CASTADRRRIYGYTF. The chain carries TRBV5-1 and TRBJ1-2; the match to TRBD1 covers 7 bases. V gave up 6 bases and J gave up 4 bases; unmatched junction bases: 12. Germline V gene lookup returns CDR1 SGHRS and CDR2 YFSETQ. The CDR3 extends over 15 amino acids.

The chain carries TRBV5-8 and TRBJ2-7, with a possible D match to TRBD1 (6 bases). V gave up 4 bases and J gave up 11 bases, with 16 bases separating them. The germline V gene has CDR1 SGHTS and CDR2 YDEGEE. The CDR3 runs 12 residues. The CDR3 loop reads CASSRWDINKYF. In DNA form, the CDR3 reads TGTGCCAGCAGCCGATGGGACATTAATAAGTACTTC.

A word on this clone: A junction end diverges from the germline sequence, so it may reflect a read error. The chain uses TRBV7-9 and TRBJ2-6; 9 bases match TRBD1. Per the germline V gene, CDR1 is SEHNR and CDR2 is FQNEAQ (reference sequence). The CDR3 runs 17 residues. CDR3 sequence: CSSSVGQGISGANVLTF. CDR3 DNA: TGTTCCAGCAGTGTGGGACAGGGAATCTCTGGGGCCAACGTCCTGACTTTC.

The rearrangement uses TRBV9 and TRBJ2-2; 8 nucleotides align to TRBD2. The CDR3 covers 16 residues. V lost 2 bases to trimming and J lost 5 bases; unmatched junction nucleotides: 8. Looked up from germline, CDR1 is SGDLS and CDR2 is YYNGEE. CDR3 nucleotides: TGTGCCAGCAGCGTTCGCGGACTAGCTTCTACCGGGGAGCTGTTTTTT. It codes for CASSVRGLASTGELFF.

This clone was seen once. The V and J genes are TRBV11-1 and TRBJ1-3; 10 bases align to TRBD1. Germline CDR1 is SGHAT and CDR2 is FQDESV (reference sequence). This CDR3 region has 16 residues. The trim removed 5 bases at V and 2 bases at J, leaving 6 bases unmatched. Written as DNA, the CDR3 is TGTGCCAGCAGCACCTGGACAGGGGGACCTGGAAACACCATATATTTT. Encoded protein: CASSTWTGGPGNTIYF.

The chain recombines TRBV6-5 with TRBJ2-1; TRBD2 matches at 11 bases. CDR3 length equals 16 residues. Germline CDR1 MNHEY, CDR2 SVGAGI. With 0 bases clipped from V and 9 bases from J, the junction kept 7 bases outside the gene matches. The CDR3 region has the DNA TGTGCCAGCAGTTACTCCTCTAGCGGGGGGAGAGTTGAGCAGTTCTTC. Encoded protein: CASSYSSSGGRVEQFF.

The rearrangement links TRBV7-9 to TRBJ1-2; 8 positions agree with TRBD1. The junction had 4 bases not matched to a gene; V was cut back by 1 base and J by 3 bases. Looked up from germline, CDR1 is SEHNR and CDR2 is FQNEAQ (reference sequence). The CDR3 sequence is 15 residues long. For the CDR3, the DNA is TGTGCCAGCAGCTTAGGTGGGACAGGCGACTATGGCTACACCTTC. It encodes CASSLGGTGDYGYTF.

This clone was seen a few times. The genes are TRBV29-1 and TRBJ2-2; 8 bases line up with TRBD2. Germline V gives CDR1 SQVTM, CDR2 ANQGSEA. Trimming cost V 4 bases and J 6 bases; bases outside gene matches: 7. The CDR3 runs 14 residues. The CDR3 protein is CSVVVSGDSGELFF. As DNA, the CDR3 is TGCAGCGTTGTAGTTAGCGGGGATTCCGGGGAGCTGTTTTTT.

On this clone: An end of the junction does not agree with germline; a read error may underlie this. V and J are TRBV5-6 and TRBJ1-2; TRBD1 might be the D (5 bases). Germline CDR1 reads SGHDT; CDR2 reads YYEEEE. The CDR3 runs to 15 residues. The CDR3 DNA is TGTGCCAGCAGCTTGGTCGGGGGAACTAACTATGGCTACCCCTTC. Its protein is CASSLVGGTNYGYPF.

The chain joins TRBV19 to TRBJ1-5; the D gene is possibly TRBD1 (5 bases). CDR3 length: 15 amino acids. Germline V lookup: CDR1 LNHDA, CDR2 SQIVND (reference sequence). Between the trimmed V and J ends, which lost 6 bases and 3 bases, there was a span of 15 bases. The CDR3 region has the DNA TGTGCCAGTAGATTAGACAGAAGATACAATCAGCCCCAGCATTTT. This encodes CASRLDRRYNQPQHF.